The 20 T cell receptor beta chains given below trace back to one sample, sequenced in a study of cytomegalovirus exposure and HLA in healthy donors. The PCR employed 60 Vbeta primers together with 13 Jbeta primers. Only in-frame clones appear in the TCRdb table, and some are missing; sequencing was by immunoSEQ multiplex PCR. The sample gives a few hundred thousand clones, 70% to 80% of which show up once; under 2% is in the top ten. The sequenced sample consisted of PBMCs. These receptors all stem from a young woman in good health and CMV-seronegative.

Only one count was recorded for this clone. The CDR3 DNA follows: TGTGCCAGCAGTTCCCGGGGAGTAAGTACCTACGAGCAGTACTTC. Encoded protein: CASSSRGVSTYEQYF. J is TRBJ2-7 and V is TRBV6-5; weak D call: TRBD2 (5 bases). V dropped 4 bases and J dropped 2 bases, with 15 bases sitting between them. CDR1 and CDR2 (germline): MNHEY, SVGAGI. This CDR3 region has 15 residues.

The chain has TRBV10-3 and TRBJ2-7, with TRBD1 matching over 9 bases. V was pared by 6 bases and J by 6 bases, with 9 bases of the junction left unmatched. This CDR3 spans 14 amino acids. The germline V gene has CDR1 ENHRY and CDR2 SYGVKD. CDR3: CAIRHRDRESEQYF. The CDR3, as DNA: TGTGCCATCAGGCACCGGGACAGGGAGTCCGAGCAGTACTTC.

The genes are TRBV5-1 and TRBJ2-3, with a tentative D call TRBD1 (6 bases). CDR3 length: 13 amino acids. V dropped 2 bases and J dropped 3 bases, with 7 bases sitting between them. The V gene's germline CDR1 is SGHRS and CDR2 YFSETQ. The CDR3 region has the DNA TGCGCCAGCAGCTTCGACAGGACAGATACGCAGTATTTT. It codes for CASSFDRTDTQYF.

There are a few counts of this clone. The V gene is TRBV28, the J gene TRBJ2-7, with 9 nucleotides matching TRBD1. The CDR3 sequence is 15 residues long. Trimming removed 6 bases from V and 4 bases from J; junction bases left unmatched: 10. The germline V gene has CDR1 MDHEN and CDR2 SYDVKM. CDR3 protein: CASSKAGTGNYEQYF. In DNA form, the CDR3 reads TGTGCCAGCAGCAAAGCCGGGACAGGGAATTACGAGCAGTACTTC.

The V call is TRBV5-5, the J call TRBJ2-7, with D possibly TRBD1 on 6 matching bases. This CDR3 has 14 residues. CDR1 and CDR2 from the germline V gene are SGHKS and YYEKEE (reference sequence). V lost 4 bases, J lost 5 bases, and 16 bases lay in between. Here the CDR3 DNA reads TGTGCCAGCAGCCCCTGGGACAATGAAGACGAGCAGTACTTC. Its protein is CASSPWDNEDEQYF.

A note on this clone: A junction boundary mismatches the germline segment, possibly from a read error. The chain uses TRBV7-6 and TRBJ2-2; D is unclear. The CDR3 runs 15 residues. Germline CDR1 SGHVS, CDR2 FNYEAQ. CDR3: CAGSLARGGTGELFF. The CDR3 DNA is TGTGCCGGCAGCTTAGCCAGAGGCGGCACCGGGGAGCTGTTTTTT. The variable domain in full, completed from reference TRBV7-6 and TRBJ2-2, reads GAGVSQSPRYKVTKRGQDVALRCDPISGHVSLYWYRQALGQGPEFLTYFNYEAQQDKSGLPNDRFSAERPEGSISTLTIQRTEQRDSAMYRCAGSLARGGTGELFFGEGSRLTVL.

This clone was seen once. The chain links TRBV28 to TRBJ2-4, with a weak D call TRBD2 (6 bases). Germline V lookup: CDR1 MDHEN, CDR2 SYDVKM. V was pared by 3 bases and J by 3 bases, with 12 bases between. The CDR3 extends over 15 amino acids. The CDR3 nucleotides are TGTGCCAGCAGTTTTTACGAGGGAGGCAAAAACATTCAGTACTTC. Protein sequence: CASSFYEGGKNIQYF.

The gene calls are TRBV4-2 and TRBJ2-1; D perhaps matches TRBD2 (5 bases). With 0 bases removed from V and 6 bases from J, the gap between germline ends came to 18 bases. The length of the CDR3 is 17 residues. CDR1 is LGHNA, CDR2 YNFKEQ, per germline. The DNA for the CDR3 is TGTGCCAGCAGCCAAGATGGAATTAGCGCAACTTTCAATGAGCAGTTCTTC. Translation: CASSQDGISATFNEQFF.

This chain links TRBV19 with TRBJ2-7; possible D gene TRBD2, 6 bases. V was cut by 5 bases and J by 0 bases, with 14 bases left in between. CDR3 length: 15 residues. Germline-derived CDR1 and CDR2 are LNHDA and SQIVND (reference sequence). In DNA, the CDR3 is TGTGCCAGTAGTTCCGCTGACGGGGGCTCCTACGAGCAGTACTTC. It yields the protein CASSSADGGSYEQYF.

The chain joins TRBV30 to TRBJ1-6, with 8 positions matching TRBD1. The CDR3 is made up of 14 amino acids. The V gene end was trimmed by 6 bases and the J gene end by 6 bases; junction bases not matched to a gene: 7. Germline-derived CDR1 and CDR2 are GTSNPN and SVGIG (reference sequence). The CDR3 region is CACSPTGANSPLHF. CDR3 DNA: TGTGCCTGTTCCCCGACAGGGGCTAATTCACCCCTCCACTTT.

The chain links TRBV5-4 to TRBJ2-1; 7 nucleotides agree with TRBD2. CDR1 and CDR2 (germline): SGHNT, YYREEE (reference sequence). CDR3 length equals 13 residues. J gave up 6 bases and V 4 bases, and 4 bases lay outside the gene matches. DNA of the CDR3: TGTGCCAGCAGCCGGGACTACAGCAATGAGCAGTTCTTC. Its protein product is CASSRDYSNEQFF.

This sequence joins TRBV5-4 and TRBJ1-3; 9 bases are shared with TRBD1. Germline lookup yields CDR1 SGHNT and CDR2 YYREEE (reference sequence). The V gene end was trimmed by 6 bases and the J gene end by 0 bases; junction bases not matched to a gene: 7. The CDR3 is 16 residues long. DNA of the CDR3: TGTGCCAGCACCATCGACAGGGGGAACTCTGGAAACACCATATATTTT. It is translated as CASTIDRGNSGNTIYF.

In this sample, this clone turned up a few times. The chain is built from TRBV6-6 and TRBJ1-5; a weak D match, TRBD1 (5 bases). The germline CDR1 and CDR2 sequences are MNHNY and SVGAGI (reference sequence). V lost 5 bases to trimming and J lost 7 bases, with 15 bases between them. The CDR3 totals 14 residues. CDR3 coding DNA: TGTGCCAGCAGTCCATCGACAGAATGGCAGCCCCAGCATTTT. It yields the protein CASSPSTEWQPQHF.

This clone appeared a few times. One end of the junction varies from germline; a read error may be responsible. The rearrangement uses TRBV18 and TRBJ2-5; D perhaps matches TRBD1 (5 bases). The closer fit of TRBJ2-7 to the DNA end suggests the J call may be wrong. Germline CDR1 and CDR2: KGHSH and LQKENI. The CDR3 extends over 17 amino acids. For the CDR3, the DNA is TGTGTCAGCTCACCAGATCACGACAGACTGAATTCCTACGAGCAGTACTTC. Protein sequence: CVSSPDHDRLNSYEQYF.

The J gene is TRBJ1-1, the V gene TRBV5-1; TRBD1 matches 9 bases. The germline V gene has CDR1 SGHRS and CDR2 YFSETQ. Trimming cost V 3 bases and J 3 bases; bases outside gene matches: 3. This CDR3 region has 14 residues. CDR3 DNA sequence: TGCGCCAGCAGCTGGAGACAGGGGGACACTGAAGCTTTCTTT. Residues: CASSWRQGDTEAFF.

The CDR3 protein is CASSLGRGSGNHEQFF. CDR3 nucleotides: TGTGCCAGCAGCTTAGGGCGGGGTAGCGGGAACCATGAGCAGTTCTTC. The chain has TRBV11-3 and TRBJ2-1, with 8 bases aligning to TRBD2. The V segment lost 1 base and the J segment 8 bases; nucleotides outside the gene matches: 10. Germline CDR1 is SGHNT and CDR2 is YENEEA. CDR3 size: 16 residues.

The genes are TRBV18 and TRBJ2-5; maybe TRBD1 (6 bases). The CDR3 runs to 16 residues. Germline V gene data show CDR1 as KGHSH and CDR2 as LQKENI. Trimming stripped 2 bases from V and 5 bases from J, with 18 bases between. The CDR3 sequence: CASSPNPGGLEETQYF. CDR3 bases: TGTGCCAGCTCACCAAATCCTGGGGGCCTGGAGGAGACCCAGTACTTC.

The sample holds a few counts of this clone. The rearrangement links TRBV7-9 to TRBJ2-7; D remains unclear. The CDR3 is 11 residues long. Trimming took off 5 bases at V and 2 bases at J, with 4 bases between the two ends. Looked up from germline, CDR1 is SEHNR and CDR2 is FQNEAQ (reference sequence). CDR3 nucleotide sequence: TGTGCCAGCAGCCCCGCCTACGAGCAGTACTTC. This translates into CASSPAYEQYF. Using reference TRBV7-9 and TRBJ2-7 for the parts outside the CDR3, the full variable domain is DTGVSQNPRHKITKRGQNVTFRCDPISEHNRLYWYRQTLGQGPEFLTYFQNEAQLEKSRLLSDRFSAERPKGSFSTLEIQRTEQGDSAMYLCASSPAYEQYFGPGTRLTVT.

The chain uses TRBV5-6 and TRBJ2-3; 14 bases line up with TRBD2. Losses at the gene ends were 0 bases for V and 4 bases for J; bases not matched to a gene: 7. The germline V gene encodes CDR1 SGHDT and CDR2 YYEEEE. This CDR3 comprises 18 residues. For the CDR3, the DNA is TGTGCCAGCAGCTTGGCACCTCCGACTAGCGGGGGGGCAGATACGCAGTATTTT. Amino acids: CASSLAPPTSGGADTQYF.

This chain uses TRBV9 with TRBJ1-1, with a tentative D call TRBD1 (6 bases). The CDR3 sequence is 17 residues long. Germline lookup yields CDR1 SGDLS and CDR2 YYNGEE. V lost 0 bases and J lost 0, with 15 bases in between. CDR3 DNA: TGTGCCAGCAGCGTAGCTTGGGGGGGCGGAATGAACACTGAAGCTTTCTTT. As protein: CASSVAWGGGMNTEAFF.